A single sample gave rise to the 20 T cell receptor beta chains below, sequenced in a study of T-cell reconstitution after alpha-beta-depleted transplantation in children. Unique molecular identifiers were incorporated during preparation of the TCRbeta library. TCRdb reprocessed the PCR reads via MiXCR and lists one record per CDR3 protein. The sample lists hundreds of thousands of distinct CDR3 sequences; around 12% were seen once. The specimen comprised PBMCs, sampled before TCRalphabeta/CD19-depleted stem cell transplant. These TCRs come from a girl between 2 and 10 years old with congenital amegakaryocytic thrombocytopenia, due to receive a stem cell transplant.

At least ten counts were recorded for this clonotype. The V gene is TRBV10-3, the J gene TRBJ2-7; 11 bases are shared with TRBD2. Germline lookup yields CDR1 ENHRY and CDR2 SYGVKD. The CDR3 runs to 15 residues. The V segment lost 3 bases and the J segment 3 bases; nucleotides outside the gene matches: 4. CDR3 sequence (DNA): TGTGCCATCAGTGAACGGCTAGCGGGAGGCTACGAGCAGTACTTC. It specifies CAISERLAGGYEQYF.

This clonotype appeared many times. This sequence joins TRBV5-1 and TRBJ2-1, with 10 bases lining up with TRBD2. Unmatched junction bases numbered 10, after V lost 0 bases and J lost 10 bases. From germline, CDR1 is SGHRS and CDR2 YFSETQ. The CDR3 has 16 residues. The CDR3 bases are TGCGCCAGCAGCTTGGGTACTAGCGGGGCCCGGGAAGAGCAGTTCTTC. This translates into CASSLGTSGAREEQFF.

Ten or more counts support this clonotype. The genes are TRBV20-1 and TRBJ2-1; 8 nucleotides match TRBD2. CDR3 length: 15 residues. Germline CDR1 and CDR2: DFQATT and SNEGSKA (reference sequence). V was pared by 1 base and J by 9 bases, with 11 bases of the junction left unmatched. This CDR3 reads CSARGAGRAESEQFF. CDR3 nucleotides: TGCAGTGCTAGAGGGGCCGGGAGGGCGGAGAGTGAGCAGTTCTTC.

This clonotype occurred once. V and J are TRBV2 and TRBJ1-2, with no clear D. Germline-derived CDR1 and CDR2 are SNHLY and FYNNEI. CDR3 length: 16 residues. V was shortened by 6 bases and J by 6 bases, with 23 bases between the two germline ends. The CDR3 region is CASSEPGQAAPHGYTF. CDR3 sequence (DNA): TGTGCCAGCAGCGAACCTGGGCAGGCCGCCCCACATGGCTACACCTTC.

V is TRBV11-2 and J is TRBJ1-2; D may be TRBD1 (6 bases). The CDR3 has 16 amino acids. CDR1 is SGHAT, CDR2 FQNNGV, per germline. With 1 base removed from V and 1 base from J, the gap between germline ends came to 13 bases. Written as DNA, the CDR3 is TGTGCCAGCAGCTTAGTGATGGACAGCCTTAACTATGGCTACACCTTC. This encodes CASSLVMDSLNYGYTF.

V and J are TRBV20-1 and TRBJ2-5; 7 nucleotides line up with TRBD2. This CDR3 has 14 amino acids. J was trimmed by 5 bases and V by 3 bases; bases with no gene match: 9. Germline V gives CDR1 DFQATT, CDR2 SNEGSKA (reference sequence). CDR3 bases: TGCAGTGCTAGTCTCGGGGGGAGAAGCGAGACCCAGTACTTC. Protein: CSASLGGRSETQYF.

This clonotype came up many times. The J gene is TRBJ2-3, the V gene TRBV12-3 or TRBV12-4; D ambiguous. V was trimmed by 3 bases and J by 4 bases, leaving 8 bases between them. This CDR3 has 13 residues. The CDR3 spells CASSFRWADTQYF. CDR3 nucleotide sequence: TGTGCCAGCAGTTTTCGGTGGGCAGATACGCAGTATTTT.

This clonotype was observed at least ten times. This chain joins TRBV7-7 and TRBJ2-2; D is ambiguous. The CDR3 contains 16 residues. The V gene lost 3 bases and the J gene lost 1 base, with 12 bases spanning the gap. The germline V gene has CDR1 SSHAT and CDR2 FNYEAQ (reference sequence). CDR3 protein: CASSFLPIENTGELFF. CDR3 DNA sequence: TGTGCCAGCAGCTTTCTCCCCATAGAGAACACCGGGGAGCTGTTTTTT. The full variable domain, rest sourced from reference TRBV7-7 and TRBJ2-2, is GAGVSQSPRYKVTKRGQDVTLRCDPISSHATLYWYQQALGQGPEFLTYFNYEAQPDKSGLPSDRFSAERPEGSISTLTIQRTEQRDSAMYRCASSFLPIENTGELFFGEGSRLTVL.

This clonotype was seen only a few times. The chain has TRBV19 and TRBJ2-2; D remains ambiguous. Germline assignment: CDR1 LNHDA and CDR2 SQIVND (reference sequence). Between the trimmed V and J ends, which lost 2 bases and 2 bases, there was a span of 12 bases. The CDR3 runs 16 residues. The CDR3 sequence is CASSILGSGNTGELFF. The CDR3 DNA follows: TGTGCCAGTAGTATATTAGGGTCAGGCAACACCGGGGAGCTGTTTTTT.

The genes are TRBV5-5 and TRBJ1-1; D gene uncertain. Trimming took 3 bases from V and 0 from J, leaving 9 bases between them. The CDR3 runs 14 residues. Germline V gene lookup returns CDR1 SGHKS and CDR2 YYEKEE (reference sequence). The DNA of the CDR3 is TGTGCCAGCAGCTCCAATGACGTGAACACTGAAGCTTTCTTT. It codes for CASSSNDVNTEAFF.

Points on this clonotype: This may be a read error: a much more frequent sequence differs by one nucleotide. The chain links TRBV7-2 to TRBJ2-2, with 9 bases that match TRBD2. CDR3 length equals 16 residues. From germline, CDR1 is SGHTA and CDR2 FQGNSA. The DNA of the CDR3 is TGTGCCAGCAGTCCTGGACTAGCGTTAAACACCGGGGAGCTGCTTTTT. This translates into CASSPGLALNTGELLF.

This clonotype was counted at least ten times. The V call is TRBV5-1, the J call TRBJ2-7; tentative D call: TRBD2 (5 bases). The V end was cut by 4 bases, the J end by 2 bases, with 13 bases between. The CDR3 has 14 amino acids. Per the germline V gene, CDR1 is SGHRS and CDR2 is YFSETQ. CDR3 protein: CASSQNSGTYEQYF. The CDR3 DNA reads TGCGCCAGCAGCCAAAACAGCGGCACCTACGAGCAGTACTTC.

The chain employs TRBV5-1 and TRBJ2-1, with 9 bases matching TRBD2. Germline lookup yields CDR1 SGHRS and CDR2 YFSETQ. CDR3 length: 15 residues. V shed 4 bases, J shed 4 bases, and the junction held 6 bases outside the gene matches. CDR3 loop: CASSEREALYNEQFF. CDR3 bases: TGCGCCAGCAGCGAGCGGGAGGCGTTATACAATGAGCAGTTCTTC.

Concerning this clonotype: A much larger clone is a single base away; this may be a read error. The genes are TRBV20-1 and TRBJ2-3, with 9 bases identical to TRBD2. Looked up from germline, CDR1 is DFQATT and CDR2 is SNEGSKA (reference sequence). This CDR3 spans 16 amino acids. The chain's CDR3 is CSAGLAGVGSTETQYF. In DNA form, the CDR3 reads TGCAGTGCTGGGTTAGCGGGAGTGGGAAGCACAGAGACGCAGTATTTT.

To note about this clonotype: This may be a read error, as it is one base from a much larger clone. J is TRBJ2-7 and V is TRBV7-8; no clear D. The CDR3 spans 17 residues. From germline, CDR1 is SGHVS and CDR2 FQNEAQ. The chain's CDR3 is CVSSSGTDPWVSNEQYF. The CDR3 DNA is TGTGTCAGCAGCTCAGGAACGGATCCCTGGGTCTCAAACGAGCAGTACTTC.

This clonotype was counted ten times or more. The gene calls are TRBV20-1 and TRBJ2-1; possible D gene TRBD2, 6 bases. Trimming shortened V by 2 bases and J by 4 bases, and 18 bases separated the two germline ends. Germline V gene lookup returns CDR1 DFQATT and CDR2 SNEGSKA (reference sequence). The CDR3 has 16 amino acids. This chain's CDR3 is CSARSMASAVYNEQFF. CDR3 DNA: TGCAGTGCTAGATCCATGGCTAGCGCCGTATACAATGAGCAGTTCTTC.

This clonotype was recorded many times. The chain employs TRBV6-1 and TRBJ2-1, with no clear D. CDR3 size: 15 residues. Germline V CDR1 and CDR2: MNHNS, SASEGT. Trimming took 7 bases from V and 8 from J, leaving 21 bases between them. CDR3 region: CASTEGFNRAHEQFF. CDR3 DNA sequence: TGTGCCAGCACCGAAGGGTTCAACCGGGCCCATGAGCAGTTCTTC.

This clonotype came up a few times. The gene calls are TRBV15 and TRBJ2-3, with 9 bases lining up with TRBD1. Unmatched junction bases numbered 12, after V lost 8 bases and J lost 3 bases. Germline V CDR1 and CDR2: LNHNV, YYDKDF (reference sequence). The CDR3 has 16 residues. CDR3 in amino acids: CATVYWTGARTDTQYF. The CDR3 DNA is TGTGCCACCGTCTATTGGACAGGGGCAAGAACAGATACGCAGTATTTT.

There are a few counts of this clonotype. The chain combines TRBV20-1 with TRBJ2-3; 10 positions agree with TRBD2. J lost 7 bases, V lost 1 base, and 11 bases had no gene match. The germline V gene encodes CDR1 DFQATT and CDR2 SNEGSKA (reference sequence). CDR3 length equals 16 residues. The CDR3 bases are TGCAGTGCTAGAGCCTTCCTAGCGGGAGAAGTGAATACGCAGTATTTT. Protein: CSARAFLAGEVNTQYF.

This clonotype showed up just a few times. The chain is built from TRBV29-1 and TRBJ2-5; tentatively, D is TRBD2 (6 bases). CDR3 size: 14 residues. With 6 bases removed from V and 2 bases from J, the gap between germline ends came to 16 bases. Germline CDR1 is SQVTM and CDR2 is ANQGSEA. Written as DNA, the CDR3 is TGCAGCGTCACCCGGGGACTGCCTCAAGAGACCCAGTACTTC. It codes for CSVTRGLPQETQYF.